Below, one T cell receptor beta chain is given with its context. Its antigen is still unknown. A much larger clone lies one base from this, so it may be a read error. The receptor library was made with 5' RACE. Sequenced on an Illumina HiSeq 2500. The second PCR ran for about 7 to 11 cycles and used a J-beta primer mix along with a sample-barcoded 5' primer. A unique molecular identifier was introduced onto each TCR beta cDNA molecule by a template-switch 5' adaptor carrying 12 random nucleotides. Each sample yielded at least 2.5 million CDR3-containing paired-end reads. First-strand cDNA was synthesized from all RNA with the Mint cDNA synthesis kit, primed by a TRBC-specific oligonucleotide. Following uracil-DNA glycosylase treatment, a first 18-cycle PCR with universal primers M1SS and BC2_uni_R was performed on all cDNA. The paper's data handling went like this. Normalization of each sample was performed by random selection of 1 million high-quality reads, each carrying a distinct molecular identifier. Instead of being binned into consensus sequences, reads with shared molecular identifiers were discarded. MiTCR, run with a Q25 quality threshold and the strictest error-elimination algorithm, handled CDR3 identification, clonotype clustering and error correction. A nonparametric unseen species model with Euler transformation was used to estimate lower-bound total TCR beta diversity. TCRdb itself trimmed the public reads at Q25 with fastp, ran MiXCR and retained productive beta chains. Entries that share a CDR3 protein sequence are merged under the most common genes and DNA. TCRdb, not the authors, supplied the V and J calls. This sample has 1.5 million to 2 million distinct CDR3 sequences in its table, and about 28% of those were observed once. The ten biggest clones cover more than 6% of the sample.

The source of the sample is a study of blood T cells in healthy people across ages (dated by TCRdb to between 2015 and 2016). With regard to the full study: In model experiments, roughly one uniquely barcoded TCR beta cDNA molecule per two T cells was captured by template switching. Using deep sequencing normalized with unique cDNA molecular identifiers, the study measured how TCR beta repertoire diversity changes with age. The study analyzed two additional independent replicas of 1 million unique cDNA reads from the same blood draw for two donors, one aged 18 to 30 and one aged 80 or older. The donors were divided into four age groups: young (average around 17 years), middle-aged (around 37), aged (approximately 64) and long-lived (about 79). To avoid experimental bias, donors of different ages were distributed randomly across sequencing lanes.

Broader findings and caveats from the paper: A strong correlation was found between observed TCR beta diversity and the percentage of naive T cells measured by flow cytometry. Donor CMV infection status was unknown, potentially confounding age-related changes in expanded clonotypes. Compared with the aged group, the long-lived group had more naive CD4+ T cells, fewer expanded clones and increased TCR diversity, a pattern suggesting age selection. Total diversity estimates from one million sequenced T cells were considered lower bounds and underestimates. Conclusive comparison of naive and antigen-experienced compartments was prevented by the profiling of bulk unsorted PBMCs. As age increased, observed TCR beta diversity per million T cells dropped in a roughly linear way, and a significant reduction was already evident by age 40.

Systemically healthy Caucasian individuals from Russia, 39 in total and aged about 6 to 95 years, were included as donors. Each donor gave around 9.8 milliliters of peripheral blood, collected into EDTA-treated Vacutainer tubes. Ficoll-Paque density-gradient centrifugation was used to isolate PBMCs, with at least 7 million per sample. Total RNA was extracted from PBMCs with Trizol reagent, with at least 6 micrograms obtained per sample. Naive CD45RAhigh/CD27high T cell percentages were measured by flow cytometry on a PBMC aliquot from every donor. The CDR3 contains 15 residues, cysteine and phenylalanine counted. CDR3 DNA only is kept here, 45 bases in frame from base 1. Per the germline V gene, SGHTA is the CDR1 and FQGNSA is the CDR2.

The sequence is built from TRBV7-2 and TRBJ2-1, and TRBD2 aligns with 10 junction nucleotides. Sample: blood. The TCR originated in a woman aged 25 to 39 in good health. The DNA sequence is given as TGTGCCAGCAGCTCGACTACTAGCGGGAAAGGTGAGCAGTCCTTC. Its translation reads: CASSSTTSGKGEQSF.